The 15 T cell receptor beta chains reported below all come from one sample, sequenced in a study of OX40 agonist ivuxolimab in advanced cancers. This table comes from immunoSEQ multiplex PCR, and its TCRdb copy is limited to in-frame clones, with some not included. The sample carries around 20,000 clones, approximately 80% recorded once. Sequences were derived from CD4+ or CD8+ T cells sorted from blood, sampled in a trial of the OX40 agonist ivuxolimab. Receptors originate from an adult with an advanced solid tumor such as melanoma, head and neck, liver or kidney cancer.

The CDR3 region has the DNA TGCGCCAGCAGCCGCGGGACAGGGGATCAGCCCCAGCATTTT. Amino acid sequence: CASSRGTGDQPQHF. The chain combines TRBV5-1 with TRBJ1-5; 10 nucleotides agree with TRBD1. CDR3 length equals 14 residues. V was pared by 4 bases and J by 5 bases, with 3 bases of the junction left unmatched. Germline V gene lookup returns CDR1 SGHRS and CDR2 YFSETQ.

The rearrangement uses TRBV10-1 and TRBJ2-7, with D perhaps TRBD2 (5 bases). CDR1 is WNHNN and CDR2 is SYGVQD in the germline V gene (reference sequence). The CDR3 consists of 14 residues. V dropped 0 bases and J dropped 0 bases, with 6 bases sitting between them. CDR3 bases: TGCGCCAGCAGTGAGTCAGGGAGCTCCTACGAGCAGTACTTC. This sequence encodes CASSESGSSYEQYF.

DNA of the CDR3: TGTGCCAGCAGCCTTAGCGGGACTCGTGGAAACACCATATATTTT. It is translated as CASSLSGTRGNTIYF. The V and J genes are TRBV11-2 and TRBJ1-3; D may be TRBD1 (5 bases). Between the trimmed V and J ends, which lost 5 bases and 3 bases, there was a span of 14 bases. CDR1 is SGHAT, CDR2 FQNNGV, per germline. The CDR3 totals 15 residues.

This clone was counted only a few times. Written as DNA, the CDR3 is TGTGCCACCAGCAGAGGACCGAACACCGGGGAGCTGTTTTTT. It is translated as CATSRGPNTGELFF. V and J are TRBV15 and TRBJ2-2; D unclear. The germline V gene has CDR1 LNHNV and CDR2 YYDKDF (reference sequence). V lost 1 base, J lost 0 bases, and 3 bases lay in between. The CDR3 totals 14 residues.

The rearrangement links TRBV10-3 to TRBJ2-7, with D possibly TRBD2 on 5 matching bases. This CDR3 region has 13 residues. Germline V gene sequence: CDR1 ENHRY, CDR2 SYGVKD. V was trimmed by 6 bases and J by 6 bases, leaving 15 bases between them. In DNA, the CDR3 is TGTGCCATCAGCGAAGGACCGAGCGGCGAGCAGTACTTC. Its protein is CAISEGPSGEQYF.

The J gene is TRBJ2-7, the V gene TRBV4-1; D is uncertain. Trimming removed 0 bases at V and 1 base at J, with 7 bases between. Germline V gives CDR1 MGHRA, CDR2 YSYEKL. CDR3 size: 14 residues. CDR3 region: CASSQEAASYEQYF. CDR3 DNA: TGCGCCAGCAGCCAAGAGGCCGCGTCCTACGAGCAGTACTTC.

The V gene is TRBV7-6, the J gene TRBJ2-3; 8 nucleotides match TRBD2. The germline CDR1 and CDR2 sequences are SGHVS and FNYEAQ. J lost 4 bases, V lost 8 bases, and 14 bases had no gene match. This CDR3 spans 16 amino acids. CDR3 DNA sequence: TGTGCCAGCGGGGTAGTGACAGCGGGAGATGCAGATACGCAGTATTTT. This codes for CASGVVTAGDADTQYF.

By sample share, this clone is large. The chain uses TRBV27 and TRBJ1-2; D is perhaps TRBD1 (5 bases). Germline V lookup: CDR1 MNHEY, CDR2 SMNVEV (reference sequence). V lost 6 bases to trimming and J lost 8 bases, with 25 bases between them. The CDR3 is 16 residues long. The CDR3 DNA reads TGTGCCAGCAGGAAAACCGGGACGCCGGGGGTCGGAGGCTACACCTTC. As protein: CASRKTGTPGVGGYTF.

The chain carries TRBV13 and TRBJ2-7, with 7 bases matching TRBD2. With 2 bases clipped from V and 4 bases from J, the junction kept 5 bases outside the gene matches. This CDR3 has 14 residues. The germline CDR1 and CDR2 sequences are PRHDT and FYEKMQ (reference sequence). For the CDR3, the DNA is TGTGCCAGCAGCTTAAGGGAGGGCAGATACGAGCAGTACTTC. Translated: CASSLREGRYEQYF.

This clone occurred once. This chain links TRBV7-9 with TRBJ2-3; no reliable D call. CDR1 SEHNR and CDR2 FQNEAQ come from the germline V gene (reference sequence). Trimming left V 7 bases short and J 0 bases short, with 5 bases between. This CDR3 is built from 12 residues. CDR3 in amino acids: CASTFSTDTQYF. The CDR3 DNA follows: TGTGCCAGCACCTTTAGCACAGATACGCAGTATTTT.

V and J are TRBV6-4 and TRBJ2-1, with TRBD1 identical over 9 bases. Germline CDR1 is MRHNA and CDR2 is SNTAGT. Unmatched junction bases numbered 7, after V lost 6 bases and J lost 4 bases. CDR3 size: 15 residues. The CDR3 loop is CASRGDRELYNEQFF. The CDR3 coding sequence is TGTGCCAGCAGGGGGGACAGGGAATTATACAATGAGCAGTTCTTC.

The CDR3 here is CASSVARAGANVLTF. DNA for the CDR3: TGTGCCAGCAGCGTAGCTAGGGCCGGGGCCAACGTCCTGACTTTC. V usage is TRBV9 and J usage is TRBJ2-6, with D hard to call. V shed 0 bases and J shed 4 bases, with 8 bases lying between them. This CDR3 has 15 residues. The germline V gene encodes CDR1 SGDLS and CDR2 YYNGEE.

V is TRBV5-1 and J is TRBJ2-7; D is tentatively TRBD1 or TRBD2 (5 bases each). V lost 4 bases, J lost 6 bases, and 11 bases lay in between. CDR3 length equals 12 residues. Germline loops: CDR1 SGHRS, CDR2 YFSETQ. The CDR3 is CASSRGPLEQYF. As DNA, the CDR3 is TGCGCCAGCAGCAGGGGACCGCTCGAGCAGTACTTC.

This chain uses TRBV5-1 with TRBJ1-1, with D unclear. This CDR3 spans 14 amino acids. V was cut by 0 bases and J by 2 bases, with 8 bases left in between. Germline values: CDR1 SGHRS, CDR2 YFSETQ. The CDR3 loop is CASSLGRDNTEAFF. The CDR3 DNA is TGCGCCAGCAGCTTGGGAAGAGACAACACTGAAGCTTTCTTT.

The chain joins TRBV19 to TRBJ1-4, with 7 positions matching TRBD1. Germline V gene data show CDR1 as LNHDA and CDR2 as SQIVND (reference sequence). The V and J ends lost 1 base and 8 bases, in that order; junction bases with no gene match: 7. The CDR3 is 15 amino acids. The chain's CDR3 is CASSIAGTGVEKLFF. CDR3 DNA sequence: TGTGCCAGTAGTATAGCCGGCACAGGGGTCGAAAAACTGTTTTTT.